A single sample is the source of the 12 T cell receptor beta chains below, sequenced in a study of cytomegalovirus exposure and HLA in healthy donors. Here immunoSEQ multiplex PCR was the method, and the copy in TCRdb shows in-frame clones only, minus some. The repertoire holds tens of thousands of clones, 80% to 95% seen once, with approximately 5% in the top ten. Sequenced input: PBMCs. The receptors were gathered from a man younger than 35 in good health and CMV-seropositive.

The chain has TRBV6-1 and TRBJ2-7, with D possibly matching TRBD1 (6 bases). Germline V gives CDR1 MNHNS, CDR2 SASEGT. The germline V and J ends were trimmed by 6 bases and 4 bases, with 19 bases remaining between them. The CDR3 runs to 15 residues. CDR3 region: CASSRGMDSGYEQYF. DNA of the CDR3: TGTGCCAGCAGCCGGGGTATGGACAGTGGTTACGAGCAGTACTTC.

The DNA for the CDR3 is TGTGCCAGCAGCCCCAGGGGGCAGGGGGGCCACGAGCAGTACTTC. This codes for CASSPRGQGGHEQYF. The chain has TRBV7-8 and TRBJ2-7, with TRBD1 matching over 8 bases. The CDR3 has 15 residues. Germline loops: CDR1 SGHVS, CDR2 FQNEAQ. The V segment lost 5 bases and the J segment 5 bases; nucleotides outside the gene matches: 11. Full variable domain (missing parts from reference TRBV7-8 and TRBJ2-7): GAGVSQSPRYKVAKRGQDVALRCDPISGHVSLFWYQQALGQGPEFLTYFQNEAQLDKSGLPSDRFFAERPEGSVSTLKIQRTQQEDSAVYLCASSPRGQGGHEQYFGPGTRLTVT.

The rearrangement joins TRBV11-2 to TRBJ2-1, with 10 bases identical to TRBD2. The ends lost 5 bases at V and 8 bases at J; junction bases unmatched: 12. Germline loops: CDR1 SGHAT, CDR2 FQNNGV. This CDR3 is 16 amino acids long. In DNA, the CDR3 is TGTGCCAGCAGCCCAGAGCCTAGCGGGAGTCTCTATGAGCAGTTCTTC. Its protein is CASSPEPSGSLYEQFF.

The gene calls are TRBV6-1 and TRBJ1-4; a weak D match, TRBD1 (5 bases). Germline CDR1 MNHNS, CDR2 SASEGT. V lost 6 bases and J 3 bases, leaving 11 bases between the germline ends. The CDR3 is made up of 14 amino acids. The CDR3 region is CASRGGFSNEKLFF. The CDR3 bases are TGTGCCAGCAGGGGGGGATTTTCTAATGAAAAACTGTTTTTT.

This clone was detected only once. The chain uses TRBV7-3 and TRBJ1-2, with TRBD1 identical over 9 bases. The J segment lost 4 bases and the V segment lost 3 bases, leaving 3 bases of the junction unmatched. The CDR3 has 14 amino acids. In germline, CDR1 is SGHTA, CDR2 FQGTGA. The CDR3 nucleotides are TGTGCCAGCAGCTTCACAGGGGGCGGCTATGGCTACACCTTC. Protein product: CASSFTGGGYGYTF.

The chain employs TRBV9 and TRBJ2-7; 9 nucleotides line up with TRBD2. CDR1 is SGDLS, CDR2 YYNGEE, per germline. This CDR3 contains 13 residues. V shed 2 bases and J 6 bases; nucleotides not matched to a gene: 3. Here the CDR3 reads CASSVSGSSEQYF. The CDR3 DNA sequence: TGTGCCAGCAGCGTTAGCGGGAGTAGCGAGCAGTACTTC.

The chain has TRBV5-1 and TRBJ2-3, with a tentative D call TRBD2 (6 bases). The CDR3 length is 16 residues. Germline-derived CDR1 and CDR2 are SGHRS and YFSETQ. Trimming stripped 1 base from V and 0 bases from J, with 12 bases between. CDR3 nucleotides: TGCGCCAGCAGCTTGATTAGCGGAACTAGCACAGATACGCAGTATTTT. Translating gives CASSLISGTSTDTQYF.

This chain uses TRBV9 with TRBJ2-1; TRBD2 matches at 10 bases. V was clipped by 3 bases and J by 7 bases; unmatched bases: 10. This CDR3 region has 16 residues. Germline V lookup: CDR1 SGDLS, CDR2 YYNGEE. CDR3 sequence reads: CASSDPMGLATNEQFF. In DNA, the CDR3 is TGTGCCAGCAGCGACCCTATGGGACTAGCGACAAATGAGCAGTTCTTC. Based on the CDR3 plus reference TRBV9 and TRBJ2-1, the full variable domain is DSGVTQTPKHLITATGQRVTLRCSPRSGDLSVYWYQQSLDQGLQFLIQYYNGEERAKGNILERFSAQQFPDLHSELNLSSLELGDSALYFCASSDPMGLATNEQFFGPGTRLTVL.

The chain couples TRBV6-5 to TRBJ2-7, with 9 positions matching TRBD1. CDR3 length equals 15 residues. J was trimmed by 2 bases and V by 7 bases; bases with no gene match: 9. Germline lookup yields CDR1 MNHEY and CDR2 SVGAGI. The CDR3 bases are TGTGCCAGCACAACAGGGGGCTCTTTACCCTACGAGCAGTACTTC. It codes for CASTTGGSLPYEQYF.

The genes are TRBV28 and TRBJ2-3; 7 bases line up with TRBD2. V shed 1 base, J shed 3 bases, and the junction held 7 bases outside the gene matches. Germline CDR1 reads MDHEN; CDR2 reads SYDVKM. The CDR3 spans 16 residues. Here the CDR3 reads CASSLLSSGNTDTQYF. CDR3 nucleotide sequence: TGTGCCAGCAGTTTATTGTCTAGCGGTAATACAGATACGCAGTATTTT.

CDR3 in DNA: TGCGCCAGCAGCCTGATACCGACAGGGGAGGGCTATGGCTACACCTTC. The encoded protein is CASSLIPTGEGYGYTF. The V call is TRBV5-1, the J call TRBJ1-2; the match to TRBD1 covers 8 bases. CDR1 is SGHRS and CDR2 is YFSETQ in the germline V gene. Unmatched junction bases numbered 12, after V lost 4 bases and J lost 4 bases. The CDR3 is 16 amino acids.

A single count supports this clone. The CDR3 coding sequence is TGTGCCAGCACCCCTAGCGGCTGGACCTACGAGCAGTACTTC. Translation gives CASTPSGWTYEQYF. This rearrangement joins TRBV28 to TRBJ2-7; TRBD2 matches 7 bases. Per germline, CDR1 MDHEN and CDR2 SYDVKM. The CDR3 runs to 14 residues. The V and J ends lost 7 bases and 2 bases, in that order; junction bases with no gene match: 8.